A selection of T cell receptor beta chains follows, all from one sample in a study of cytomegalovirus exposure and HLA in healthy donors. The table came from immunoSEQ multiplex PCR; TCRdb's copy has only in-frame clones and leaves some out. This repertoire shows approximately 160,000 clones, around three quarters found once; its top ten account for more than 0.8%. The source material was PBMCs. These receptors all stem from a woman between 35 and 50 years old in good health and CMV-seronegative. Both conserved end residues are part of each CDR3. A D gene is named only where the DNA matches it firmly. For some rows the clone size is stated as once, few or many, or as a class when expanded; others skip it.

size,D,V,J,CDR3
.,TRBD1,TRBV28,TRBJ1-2,CASSLGQGHLRTYGYTF
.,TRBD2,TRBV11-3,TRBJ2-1,CASSLIGLAGGEQFF
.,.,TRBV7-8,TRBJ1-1,CASSLEGLNTEAFF
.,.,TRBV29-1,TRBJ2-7,CSVRDSLYEQYF
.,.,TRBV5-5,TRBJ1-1,CASGLQGNTEAFF
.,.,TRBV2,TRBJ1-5,CASSEEAGIQPQHF
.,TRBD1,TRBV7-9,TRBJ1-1,CASSLGQGAPPEAFF
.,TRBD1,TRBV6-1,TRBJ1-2,CASSDPANRGRANGYTF
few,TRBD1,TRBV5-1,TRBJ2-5,CASSFGQGEETQYF
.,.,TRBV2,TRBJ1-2,CASSERYGVYGYTF